The 20 T cell receptor beta chains presented below share a single source sample, sequenced in a study of blood T cell repertoires in COVID-19. Profiling relied on immunoSEQ multiplex PCR, and the TCRdb table lists in-frame clones only, not all of them. The sample carries fewer than 300,000 clones, roughly 80% recorded once. The sample taken for sequencing was PBMCs or T cells enriched from blood (not recorded which). These receptors came from a man in his forties who had been exposed to COVID-19.

This clone was seen once. This chain links TRBV7-2 with TRBJ2-2; 7 bases are a match to TRBD2. V shed 3 bases, J shed 7 bases, and the junction held 8 bases outside the gene matches. CDR1 and CDR2 (germline): SGHTA, FQGNSA. The CDR3 is 15 residues long. The CDR3 bases are TGTGCCAGCAGCTTTAGGCCCACTAGCGTCGGGGAGCTGTTTTTT. This codes for CASSFRPTSVGELFF.

The genes are TRBV6-6 and TRBJ2-1; no clear D gene. V lost 7 bases and J 10 bases, leaving 8 bases between the germline ends. Germline CDR1 and CDR2: MNHNY and SVGAGI (reference sequence). The CDR3 runs to 10 residues. CDR3 DNA: TGTGCCAGCACAAATGGCGAGCAGTTCTTC. It codes for CASTNGEQFF.

This sequence joins TRBV10-3 and TRBJ2-1; tentative D call: TRBD1 (6 bases). The CDR3 loop spans 15 amino acids. Trimming cost V 7 bases and J 3 bases, with 16 bases left between them. CDR1 and CDR2 from the germline V gene are ENHRY and SYGVKD. Here the CDR3 DNA reads TGTGCCATCACTAATCCGGGACAATACTACAATGAGCAGTTCTTC. It yields the protein CAITNPGQYYNEQFF.

The rearrangement joins TRBV14 to TRBJ1-1; D is unresolved. V gave up 5 bases and J gave up 3 bases, with 13 bases separating them. The germline V gene encodes CDR1 SGHDN and CDR2 FVKESK. The CDR3 has 14 amino acids. The CDR3 reads CASSEQTGYTEAFF. The CDR3 DNA follows: TGTGCCAGCAGCGAACAGACGGGGTACACTGAAGCTTTCTTT.

This chain joins TRBV18 and TRBJ1-2, with 7 nucleotides matching TRBD1. This CDR3 is 16 amino acids long. The V and J ends lost 6 bases and 2 bases, in that order; junction bases with no gene match: 12. Germline V gene lookup returns CDR1 KGHSH and CDR2 LQKENI. The CDR3, as DNA: TGTGCCAGCTCTCCAGACAGGGCCATAAAAAACTATGGCTACACCTTC. This translates into CASSPDRAIKNYGYTF.

The J gene is TRBJ2-7, the V gene TRBV2; possibly TRBD1 for D (6 bases). Trimming cost V 7 bases and J 4 bases, with 14 bases left between them. The V gene's germline CDR1 is SNHLY and CDR2 FYNNEI. The length of the CDR3 is 13 residues. In nucleotides, the CDR3 is TGTGCCAGCACTATGGACAGTTATTACGAGCAGTACTTC. Translating it yields CASTMDSYYEQYF.

The chain recombines TRBV18 with TRBJ2-2; weak D call: TRBD1 (6 bases). Germline assignment: CDR1 KGHSH and CDR2 LQKENI. Between the trimmed V and J ends, which lost 3 bases and 7 bases, there was a span of 9 bases. The CDR3 contains 13 residues. For the CDR3, the DNA is TGTGCCAGCTCACCTGGACAGAGCGGGGAGCTGTTTTTT. As protein: CASSPGQSGELFF.

The chain uses TRBV6-5 and TRBJ1-2; 7 bases match TRBD1. After removal of 2 bases from V and 8 bases from J, the junction contained 2 bases not matched to a gene. Germline assignment: CDR1 MNHEY and CDR2 SVGAGI. The CDR3 spans 12 residues. The CDR3 loop reads CASSYPGQGYTF. The CDR3 DNA is TGTGCCAGCAGTTACCCGGGACAGGGCTACACCTTC.

This clone appeared a few times. The V gene is TRBV5-1, the J gene TRBJ1-5, with 8 bases matching TRBD1. Germline V gene data show CDR1 as SGHRS and CDR2 as YFSETQ. With V trimmed by 2 bases and J by 4 bases, 8 bases remained unmatched. The CDR3 has 16 residues. CDR3 DNA sequence: TGCGCCAGCAGCTTAGAGCCTCAGGGGGCTAATCAGCCCCAGCATTTT. Translated, it gives CASSLEPQGANQPQHF.

The chain has TRBV15 and TRBJ1-5; TRBD1 agrees at 10 bases. The junction had 9 bases not matched to a gene; V was cut back by 3 bases and J by 4 bases. Looked up from germline, CDR1 is LNHNV and CDR2 is YYDKDF (reference sequence). This CDR3 comprises 17 residues. The CDR3 loop reads CATSSHRDRGWNQPQHF. CDR3 sequence (DNA): TGTGCCACCAGCAGTCACAGGGACAGGGGTTGGAATCAGCCCCAGCATTTT.

J is TRBJ2-5 and V is TRBV11-1; tentatively, D is TRBD2 (6 bases). The V end was cut by 3 bases, the J end by 3 bases, with 8 bases between. Germline V CDR1 and CDR2: SGHAT, FQDESV (reference sequence). This CDR3 spans 13 amino acids. The CDR3 sequence: CASSFRLEETQYF. CDR3 in DNA: TGTGCCAGCAGCTTCAGACTAGAAGAGACCCAGTACTTC.

This clone has just a few counts. The chain joins TRBV30 to TRBJ1-3, with a possible D match to TRBD1 (6 bases). The germline V gene has CDR1 GTSNPN and CDR2 SVGIG (reference sequence). The CDR3 runs to 16 residues. The V and J ends lost 2 bases and 3 bases respectively, with 17 bases between them. For the CDR3, the DNA is TGTGCCTGGAGTCAAACCTGGACAGTAAATGGAAACACCATATATTTT. It codes for CAWSQTWTVNGNTIYF.

The CDR3 bases are TGTGCCTGGAGTTTATACTCTGGAAACACCATATATTTT. Translating gives CAWSLYSGNTIYF. The V gene is TRBV30, the J gene TRBJ1-3, with D uncertain. This CDR3 has 13 amino acids. Germline values: CDR1 GTSNPN, CDR2 SVGIG (reference sequence). Trimming left V 2 bases short and J 0 bases short, with 5 bases between. Complete variable domain (other parts from reference TRBV30 and TRBJ1-3): SQTIHQWPATLVQPVGSPLSLECTVEGTSNPNLYWYRQAAGRGLQLLFYSVGIGQISSEVPQNLSASRPQDRQFILSSKKLLLSDSGFYLCAWSLYSGNTIYFGEGSWLTVV.

The rearrangement uses TRBV18 and TRBJ2-7; no reliable D call. Trimming cost V 1 base and J 1 base, with 8 bases left between them. CDR1 is KGHSH and CDR2 is LQKENI in the germline V gene. The CDR3 contains 14 residues. CDR3 in amino acids: CASSPLGRSYEQYF. The CDR3 region has the DNA TGTGCCAGCTCACCACTGGGCAGGTCCTACGAGCAGTACTTC.

This sequence joins TRBV11-2 and TRBJ2-7; D gene unclear. V was pared by 8 bases and J by 7 bases, with 9 bases between. This CDR3 contains 10 residues. Germline V CDR1 and CDR2: SGHAT, FQNNGV. Written as DNA, the CDR3 is TGTGCCAGCTCTCGTTCGGAGCAGTACTTC. Its protein is CASSRSEQYF.

About this clone: Other nucleotide sequences in the sample specify the same CDR3. CDR3 nucleotides: TGTGCCAGCTCACCTACAGGGGACACTGAAGCTTTCTTT. It specifies CASSPTGDTEAFF. J is TRBJ1-1 and V is TRBV18; 7 bases fit TRBD1. The CDR3 totals 13 residues. Per germline, CDR1 KGHSH and CDR2 LQKENI. Trimming at V came to 3 bases and at J to 3 bases, leaving 1 base not matched to a gene.

The chain recombines TRBV13 with TRBJ2-5, with D hard to call. Trimming stripped 2 bases from V and 3 bases from J, with 7 bases between. The CDR3 totals 13 residues. Germline V gives CDR1 PRHDT, CDR2 FYEKMQ (reference sequence). In DNA form, the CDR3 reads TGTGCCAGCAGCTTATTCACAGAAGAGACCCAGTACTTC. Its translation: CASSLFTEETQYF.

The chain recombines TRBV7-2 with TRBJ1-2; a weak D match, TRBD1 (6 bases). This CDR3 comprises 14 residues. Per germline, CDR1 SGHTA and CDR2 FQGNSA. Between the trimmed V and J ends, which lost 4 bases and 5 bases, there was a span of 14 bases. DNA for the CDR3: TGTGCCAGCAGCTCGATGACAGGAAGATATGGCTACACCTTC. It codes for CASSSMTGRYGYTF.

Worth noting for this clone: Other DNA sequences in the sample encode the same CDR3. The chain has TRBV5-1 and TRBJ1-4; D call uncertain. V lost 1 base and J lost 2, with 6 bases in between. The CDR3 spans 14 residues. Germline V gene lookup returns CDR1 SGHRS and CDR2 YFSETQ. CDR3 DNA sequence: TGCGCCAGCAGCTTGACGGGGACTAATGAAAAACTGTTTTTT. This codes for CASSLTGTNEKLFF.

This chain uses TRBV27 with TRBJ1-6; D remains unclear. Germline CDR1 and CDR2: MNHEY and SMNVEV (reference sequence). V lost 8 bases, J lost 8 bases, and 13 bases lay in between. The CDR3 contains 13 residues. The CDR3 protein is CASQWERDSPLHF. For the CDR3, the DNA is TGTGCCAGCCAATGGGAGAGAGATTCACCCCTCCACTTT.